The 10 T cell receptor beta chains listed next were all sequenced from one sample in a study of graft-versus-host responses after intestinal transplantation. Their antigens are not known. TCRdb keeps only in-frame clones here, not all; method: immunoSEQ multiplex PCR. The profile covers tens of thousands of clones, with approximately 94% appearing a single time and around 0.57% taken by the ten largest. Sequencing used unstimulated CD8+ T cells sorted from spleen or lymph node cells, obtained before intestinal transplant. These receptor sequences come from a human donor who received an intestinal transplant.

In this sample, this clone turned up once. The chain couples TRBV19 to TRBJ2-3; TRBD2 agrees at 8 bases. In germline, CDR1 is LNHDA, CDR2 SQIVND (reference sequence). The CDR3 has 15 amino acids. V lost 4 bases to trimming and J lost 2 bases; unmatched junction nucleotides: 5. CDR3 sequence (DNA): TGTGCCAGTAGTAACCCACTAGCGGTCACAGATACGCAGTATTTT. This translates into CASSNPLAVTDTQYF. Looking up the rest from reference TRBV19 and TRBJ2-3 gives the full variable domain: DGGITQSPKYLFRKEGQNVTLSCEQNLNHDAMYWYRQDPGQGLRLIYYSQIVNDFQKGDIAEGYSVSREKKESFPLTVTSAQKNPTAFYLCASSNPLAVTDTQYFGPGTRLTVL.

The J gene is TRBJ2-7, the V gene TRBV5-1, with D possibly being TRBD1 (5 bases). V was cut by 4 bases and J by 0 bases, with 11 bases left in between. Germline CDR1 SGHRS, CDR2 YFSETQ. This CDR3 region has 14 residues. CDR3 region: CASSQRQTSYEQYF. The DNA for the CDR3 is TGCGCCAGCAGCCAACGACAGACCTCCTACGAGCAGTACTTC.

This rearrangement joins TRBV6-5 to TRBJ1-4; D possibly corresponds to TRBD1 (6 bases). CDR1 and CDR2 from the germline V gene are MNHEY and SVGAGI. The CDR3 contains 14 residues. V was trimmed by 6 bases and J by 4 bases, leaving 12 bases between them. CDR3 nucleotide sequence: TGTGCCAGCAGCCCGACAGGACGTAATGAAAAACTGTTTTTT. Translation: CASSPTGRNEKLFF.

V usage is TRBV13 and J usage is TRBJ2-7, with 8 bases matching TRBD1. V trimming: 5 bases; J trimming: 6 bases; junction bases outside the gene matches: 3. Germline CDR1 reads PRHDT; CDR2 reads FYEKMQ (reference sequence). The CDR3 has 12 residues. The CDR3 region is CASSPGQGEQYF. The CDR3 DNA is TGTGCCAGCAGCCCCGGACAGGGCGAGCAGTACTTC.

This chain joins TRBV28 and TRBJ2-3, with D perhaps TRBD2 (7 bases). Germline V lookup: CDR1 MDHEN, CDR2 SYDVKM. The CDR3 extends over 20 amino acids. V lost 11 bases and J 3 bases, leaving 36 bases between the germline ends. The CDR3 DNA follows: TGTGCCGGACGGGACTACTCTGTGCCGGACCGTAGGACAGTAACAGATACGCAGTATTTT. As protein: CAGRDYSVPDRRTVTDTQYF.

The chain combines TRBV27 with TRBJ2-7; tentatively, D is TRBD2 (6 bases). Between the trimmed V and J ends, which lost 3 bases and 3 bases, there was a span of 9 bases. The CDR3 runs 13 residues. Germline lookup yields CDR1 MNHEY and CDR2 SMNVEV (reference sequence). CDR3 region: CASSFTGVYEQYF. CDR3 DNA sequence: TGTGCCAGCAGTTTTACGGGGGTCTACGAGCAGTACTTC.

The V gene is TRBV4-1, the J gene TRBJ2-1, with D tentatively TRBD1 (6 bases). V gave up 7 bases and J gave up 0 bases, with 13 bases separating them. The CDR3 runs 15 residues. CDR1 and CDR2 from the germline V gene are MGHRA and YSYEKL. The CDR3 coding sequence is TGCGCCAGCACCCAGGACAGTTCCTCCTACAATGAGCAGTTCTTC. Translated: CASTQDSSSYNEQFF.

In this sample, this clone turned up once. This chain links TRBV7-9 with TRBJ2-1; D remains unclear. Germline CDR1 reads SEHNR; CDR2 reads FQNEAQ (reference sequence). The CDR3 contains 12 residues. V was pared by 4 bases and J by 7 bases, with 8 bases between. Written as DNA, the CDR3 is TGTGCCAGCAGCTCCCATAGTAATGAGCAGTTCTTC. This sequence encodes CASSSHSNEQFF.

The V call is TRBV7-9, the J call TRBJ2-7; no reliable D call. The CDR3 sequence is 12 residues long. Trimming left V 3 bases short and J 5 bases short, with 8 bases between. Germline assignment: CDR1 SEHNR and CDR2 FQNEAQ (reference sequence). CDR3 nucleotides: TGTGCCAGCAGCTTGGGTAGGGACGAGCAGTACTTC. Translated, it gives CASSLGRDEQYF. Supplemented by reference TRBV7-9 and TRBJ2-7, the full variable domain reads DTGVSQNPRHKITKRGQNVTFRCDPISEHNRLYWYRQTLGQGPEFLTYFQNEAQLEKSRLLSDRFSAERPKGSFSTLEIQRTEQGDSAMYLCASSLGRDEQYFGPGTRLTVT.

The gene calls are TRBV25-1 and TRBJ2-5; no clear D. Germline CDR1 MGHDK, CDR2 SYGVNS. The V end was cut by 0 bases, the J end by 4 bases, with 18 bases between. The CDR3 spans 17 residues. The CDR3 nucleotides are TGTGCCAGCAGTGAATACCCGCCGCGCGGCCCCGTAGAGACCCAGTACTTC. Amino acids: CASSEYPPRGPVETQYF. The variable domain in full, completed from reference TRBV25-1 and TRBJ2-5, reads EADIYQTPRYLVIGTGKKITLECSQTMGHDKMYWYQQDPGMELHLIHYSYGVNSTEKGDLSSESTVSRIRTEHFPLTLESARPSHTSQYLCASSEYPPRGPVETQYFGPGTRLLVL.